A selection of T cell receptor beta chains follows, all from one sample in a study of blood T cell repertoires in COVID-19. Assay: immunoSEQ multiplex PCR; the TCRdb copy retains only in-frame clones and omits some. The profile shows more than 200,000 clones, around 87% of them singletons. The sample taken for sequencing was peripheral blood. These receptors were collected from a woman in her sixties or seventies with COVID-19, enrolled during active disease. Both conserved end residues are part of each CDR3. Fields, in order: clone size, D gene, J gene, V gene, CDR3 DNA, CDR3 protein. D genes are given only for firm matches. Size values are once, few and many counts, or a class for expanded clones, and some rows have none.

-	TRBD2	TRBJ2-1	TRBV29-1	TGCAGCGTTACTAGACCGGGAGGGCCTTGGGGCGGATACAATGAGCAGTTCTTC	CSVTRPGGPWGGYNEQFF
-	-	TRBJ2-7	TRBV27	TGTGCCAGCAGTTTAAGAGGGTTCTACGAGCAGTACTTC	CASSLRGFYEQYF
-	TRBD2	TRBJ2-3	TRBV15	TGTGCCACCAGCAGTACCCTAGCGGGAGGGCCGGGCACAGATACGCAGTATTTT	CATSSTLAGGPGTDTQYF
few	-	TRBJ2-3	TRBV24-1	TGTGCCACCAGTGATTTAGAAGGGGGTCAGGGAGATACGCAGTATTTT	CATSDLEGGQGDTQYF
-	-	TRBJ2-7	TRBV18	TGTGCCAGCTCACCACGGGCAGGGGTGGACGAGCAGTACTTC	CASSPRAGVDEQYF
-	-	TRBJ1-2	TRBV6-1	TGTGCCAGCAGTGACGGCCCGACTTCTAACTATGGCTACACCTTC	CASSDGPTSNYGYTF
-	TRBD1	TRBJ1-2	TRBV6-2/TRBV6-3	TGTGCCAGCAGTTACCCCCAGACAGGGGTTGGCTACACCTTC	CASSYPQTGVGYTF
-	TRBD1	TRBJ2-7	TRBV5-4	TGTGCCAGCAGCAATCAGGGGGATAGGAAGCAGTACTTC	CASSNQGDRKQYF
-	TRBD1	TRBJ2-1	TRBV4-1	TGCGCCAGCTACAGGGGGAATGAGCAGTTCTTC	CASYRGNEQFF
-	TRBD2	TRBJ2-5	TRBV30	TGTGCCGGGGGACTAGCGGAGACCCAGTACTTC	CAGGLAETQYF
-	TRBD2	TRBJ2-7	TRBV5-1	TGCGCCAGCAGCTCGAGCGGGGGCTCCTACGAGCAGTACTTC	CASSSSGGSYEQYF
-	-	TRBJ1-4	TRBV3-1/TRBV3-2	TGTGCCAGCAGCCACCCCGGGGAAAAACTGTTTTTT	CASSHPGEKLFF
-	-	TRBJ2-3	TRBV10-3	TGTGCCATCAGTGAGAGGGGGGGCAAGGATACGCAGTATTTT	CAISERGGKDTQYF
-	-	TRBJ2-7	TRBV15	TGTGCCACCAGCAACCGCCGACAGCTCTCCTACGAGCAGTACTTC	CATSNRRQLSYEQYF
many	-	TRBJ2-2	TRBV6-5	TGTGCCAGCAGATTCCCGGGTCCCGGGGAGCTGTTTTTT	CASRFPGPGELFF
once	TRBD2	TRBJ2-3	TRBV5-1	TGCGCCAGCAACAGACTAGCGGGACAGGATACGCAGTATTTT	CASNRLAGQDTQYF
-	TRBD2	TRBJ2-1	TRBV4-1	TGCGCCAGCAGCCCCTCGGTGGTAGCGGGAGGGCCCCCCACCTTGCATGAGCAGTTCTTC	CASSPSVVAGGPPTLHEQFF